The 10 T cell receptor beta chains below come from one sample, sequenced in a study of CD8 T cells in Susac syndrome. The authors reverse transcribed about 0.5 to 1 ug RNA with random hexamers. TCRdb re-called the immunoSEQ multiplex PCR reads with MiXCR, one entry per CDR3 protein. Of some 450,000 distinct CDR3 sequences listed, 85% were seen once; the top ten hold about 0.12%. The sample comprised CD8+ T cells from PBMCs. The receptors stem from a human donor with multiple sclerosis.

The chain combines TRBV29-1 with TRBJ2-3, with D hard to call. Trimming took off 1 base at V and 2 bases at J, with 13 bases between the two ends. CDR3 size: 15 residues. The germline V gene has CDR1 SQVTM and CDR2 ANQGSEA. The CDR3 spells CSVEGGESPTDTQYF. CDR3 nucleotides: TGCAGCGTTGAAGGTGGGGAAAGTCCCACAGATACGCAGTATTTT.

This clonotype was recorded a few times. J is TRBJ1-1 and V is TRBV5-4, with a tentative D call TRBD1 (5 bases). The CDR3 contains 15 residues. Looked up from germline, CDR1 is SGHNT and CDR2 is YYREEE (reference sequence). V was clipped by 4 bases and J by 1 base, with 14 bases between them. CDR3 nucleotide sequence: TGTGCCAGCAGCCGGCAGGAGGGGCCGAACACTGAAGCTTTCTTT. As protein: CASSRQEGPNTEAFF.

The chain combines TRBV27 with TRBJ2-1; 10 nucleotides agree with TRBD2. The V segment lost 7 bases and the J segment 2 bases; nucleotides outside the gene matches: 2. CDR1 MNHEY and CDR2 SMNVEV come from the germline V gene (reference sequence). This CDR3 comprises 14 residues. The CDR3 sequence is CASTLAGAYNEQFF. For the CDR3, the DNA is TGTGCCAGCACCCTAGCGGGGGCCTACAATGAGCAGTTCTTC.

This sequence joins TRBV28 and TRBJ2-5; no reliable D call. Trimming removed 4 bases at V and 3 bases at J, with 15 bases between. The germline gives CDR1 MDHEN, CDR2 SYDVKM. This CDR3 contains 15 residues. The CDR3 coding sequence is TGTGCCAGCAGTTCCGTGATAACACCAAAAGAGACCCAGTACTTC. Encoded protein: CASSSVITPKETQYF.

The rearrangement joins TRBV20-1 to TRBJ1-1; D is unresolved. This CDR3 is 16 amino acids long. Germline V gene data show CDR1 as DFQATT and CDR2 as SNEGSKA (reference sequence). V dropped 0 bases and J dropped 0 bases, with 14 bases sitting between them. CDR3 coding DNA: TGCAGTGCTAGAGACTATACCGAAGGGATGAACACTGAAGCTTTCTTT. This encodes CSARDYTEGMNTEAFF.

V and J are TRBV20-1 and TRBJ2-1; TRBD1 matches 7 bases. The length of the CDR3 is 15 residues. Trimming cost V 0 bases and J 8 bases; bases outside gene matches: 10. Germline V lookup: CDR1 DFQATT, CDR2 SNEGSKA (reference sequence). CDR3 nucleotide sequence: TGCAGTGCTAGAGAGTTGGTGGACAGGCCCTATGAGCAGTTCTTC. This translates into CSARELVDRPYEQFF.

The genes are TRBV10-3 and TRBJ2-4, with D uncertain. Germline assignment: CDR1 ENHRY and CDR2 SYGVKD. V lost 3 bases and J 5 bases, leaving 8 bases between the germline ends. The CDR3 covers 13 residues. CDR3 bases: TGTGCCATCAGTGACTCACCCGAAAACATTCAGTACTTC. Amino acid sequence: CAISDSPENIQYF.

The J gene is TRBJ2-3, the V gene TRBV29-1; D unresolved. Germline loops: CDR1 SQVTM, CDR2 ANQGSEA. Trimming pared 7 bases from V and 6 bases from J, leaving 11 bases between. CDR3 length equals 11 residues. CDR3 sequence reads: CSANHRDTQYF. The CDR3 nucleotides read TGCAGCGCTAATCATCGGGATACGCAGTATTTT.

V usage is TRBV19 and J usage is TRBJ2-7; D is unresolved. Per the germline V gene, CDR1 is LNHDA and CDR2 is SQIVND (reference sequence). This CDR3 has 11 amino acids. V was trimmed by 5 bases and J by 4 bases, leaving 6 bases between them. CDR3 protein: CASSGVYEQYF. The CDR3 DNA follows: TGTGCCAGTAGTGGAGTGTACGAGCAGTACTTC.

This clonotype was seen more than once but under ten times. The V call is TRBV6-1, the J call TRBJ1-5; the D gene is possibly TRBD1 (5 bases). Trimming shortened V by 3 bases and J by 5 bases, and 11 bases separated the two germline ends. CDR1 is MNHNS, CDR2 SASEGT, per germline. This CDR3 spans 14 amino acids. This chain's CDR3 is CASSEGRADQPQHF. The CDR3 DNA sequence: TGTGCCAGCAGTGAGGGCAGGGCAGATCAGCCCCAGCATTTT.